The next 31 T cell receptor beta chains were all read from a single sample in a study of a mutant IDH1 vaccine in newly diagnosed glioma. Produced via immunoSEQ multiplex PCR; TCRdb's table is partial and in-frame only. The sample includes roughly 54,000 clones, roughly 84% of them seen just once. The sample's time point: week 35, safety follow-up. It was 300 ug of mutant IDH1 20-mer peptide that made up each vaccine dose, given with topical imiquimod. Which antigens these TCRs recognize remains unknown. Sample: PBMCs, taken from a glioma patient whose treatment included an IDH1 peptide vaccine. These receptor sequences come from a woman aged 18 to 35 with glioma.

This chain links TRBV5-1 with TRBJ2-1; D gene ambiguous. The length of the CDR3 is 13 residues. Per the germline V gene, CDR1 is SGHRS and CDR2 is YFSETQ. V lost 5 bases and J 0 bases, leaving 6 bases between the germline ends. CDR3 bases: TGCGCCAGCAGTTGGTACTCCTACAATGAGCAGTTCTTC. Translated: CASSWYSYNEQFF.

V and J are TRBV11-2 and TRBJ1-6; tentative D call: TRBD1 (6 bases). This CDR3 region has 15 residues. Between the trimmed V and J ends, which lost 6 bases and 7 bases, there was a span of 16 bases. Looked up from germline, CDR1 is SGHAT and CDR2 is FQNNGV. The CDR3 region is CASRGLWTENSPLHF. CDR3 coding DNA: TGTGCCAGCAGAGGTCTGTGGACAGAGAATTCACCCCTCCACTTT.

The chain employs TRBV7-2 and TRBJ1-6; the D is unclear. Per the germline V gene, CDR1 is SGHTA and CDR2 is FQGNSA. The V end was cut by 6 bases, the J end by 3 bases, with 15 bases between. The CDR3 sequence is 16 residues long. The CDR3 nucleotides are TGTGCCAGCAGTTTAACCGGGCCTAGCTATAATTCACCCCTCCACTTT. It translates to CASSLTGPSYNSPLHF.

This clone was found a few times. V and J are TRBV11-3 and TRBJ2-1; tentative D call: TRBD1 (7 bases). Looked up from germline, CDR1 is SGHNT and CDR2 is YENEEA. CDR3 length: 13 amino acids. Trimming removed 1 base from V and 15 bases from J, with 16 bases in between. The CDR3 bases are TGTGCCAGCAGCTTAGGAGGACAGGACGGGGGGTTCTTC. It translates to CASSLGGQDGGFF.

The chain couples TRBV21-1 to TRBJ2-7. TRBV21-1 is marked as a pseudogene. This CDR3 is 16 amino acids long. CDR3 amino acids: CASSKFEGIGSYEQYF. Written as DNA, the CDR3 is TGTGCCAGCAGCAAATTCGAAGGGATAGGCTCCTACGAGCAGTACTTC.

The rearrangement links TRBV25-1 to TRBJ1-1; tentatively, D is TRBD1 (6 bases). This CDR3 has 17 residues. The V gene lost 6 bases and the J gene lost 4 bases, with 24 bases spanning the gap. The germline gives CDR1 MGHDK, CDR2 SYGVNS. Here the CDR3 DNA reads TGTGCCAGCAGCGCACCTTTCGGGGGCGCGTCGGGCACTGAAGCTTTCTTT. It yields the protein CASSAPFGGASGTEAFF.

J is TRBJ1-1 and V is TRBV4-1; 10 nucleotides agree with TRBD1. CDR3 length: 15 amino acids. V shed 5 bases and J 4 bases; nucleotides not matched to a gene: 7. The germline gives CDR1 MGHRA, CDR2 YSYEKL. CDR3 residues: CASSVTTGGLTEAFF. DNA for the CDR3: TGCGCCAGCAGCGTCACGACAGGGGGCCTCACTGAAGCTTTCTTT.

This chain connects TRBV6-5 to TRBJ1-1; tentatively, D is TRBD1 (5 bases). Trimming stripped 5 bases from V and 2 bases from J, with 12 bases between. Looked up from germline, CDR1 is MNHEY and CDR2 is SVGAGI. This CDR3 is 14 amino acids long. CDR3 bases: TGTGCCAGCAGTCTTCCGGGACGAAACACTGAAGCTTTCTTT. Protein sequence: CASSLPGRNTEAFF.

This chain connects TRBV19 to TRBJ2-6; 8 nucleotides line up with TRBD1. The CDR3 consists of 15 residues. After removal of 9 bases from V and 6 bases from J, the junction contained 10 bases not matched to a gene. Per the germline V gene, CDR1 is LNHDA and CDR2 is SQIVND (reference sequence). Here the CDR3 DNA reads TGTGCCAGCAGGCCCGACAGGGGAGAGGCCAACGTCCTGACTTTC. Protein product: CASRPDRGEANVLTF.

V and J are TRBV7-2 and TRBJ1-2; 9 positions match TRBD1. This CDR3 has 12 residues. From germline, CDR1 is SGHTA and CDR2 FQGNSA. Losses at the gene ends were 5 bases for V and 6 bases for J; bases not matched to a gene: 1. The CDR3 bases are TGTGCCAGCAGCCGGACAGGGGATGGCTACACCTTC. Translated, it gives CASSRTGDGYTF.

The genes are TRBV29-1 and TRBJ1-2, with TRBD1 matching 9 bases. V dropped 7 bases and J dropped 4; count of bases not matched to a gene: 10. Germline CDR1 and CDR2: SQVTM and ANQGSEA. This CDR3 is built from 14 residues. CDR3 in DNA: TGCAGCGGCCTTCTGACAGGGGGAGGCTATGGCTACACCTTC. This translates into CSGLLTGGGYGYTF.

The CDR3 protein is CASSPLGTARYQETQYF. In DNA form, the CDR3 reads TGTGCCAGCTCACCCCTCGGGACAGCTCGGTACCAAGAGACCCAGTACTTC. The chain couples TRBV18 to TRBJ2-5, with TRBD1 matching over 7 bases. This CDR3 is built from 17 residues. CDR1 and CDR2 (germline): KGHSH, LQKENI. V lost 3 bases to trimming and J lost 0 bases; unmatched junction nucleotides: 10. Complete variable domain (other parts from reference TRBV18 and TRBJ2-5): NAGVMQNPRHLVRRRGQEARLRCSPMKGHSHVYWYRQLPEEGLKFMVYLQKENIIDESGMPKERFSAEFPKEGPSILRIQQVVRGDSAAYFCASSPLGTARYQETQYFGPGTRLLVL.

The V and J genes are TRBV7-8 and TRBJ2-7; 9 bases fit TRBD1. The CDR3 runs 16 residues. Unmatched junction bases numbered 11, after V lost 5 bases and J lost 3 bases. Germline V gene data show CDR1 as SGHVS and CDR2 as FQNEAQ. Written as DNA, the CDR3 is TGTGCCAGCAGCCACCGGGACAGGGCAGGTAGCTACGAGCAGTACTTC. As protein: CASSHRDRAGSYEQYF.

The sample holds a few counts of this clone. The chain joins TRBV7-8 to TRBJ1-5, with D possibly being TRBD1 (6 bases). The V gene lost 6 bases and the J gene lost 6 bases, with 15 bases spanning the gap. Germline V gives CDR1 SGHVS, CDR2 FQNEAQ. This CDR3 has 14 residues. In DNA, the CDR3 is TGTGCCAGCAGATATACAGGGAAGGGTCAGCCCCAGCATTTT. Translated, it gives CASRYTGKGQPQHF.

This chain's CDR3 is CASSLTGTSVSPYF. The CDR3 nucleotides are TGTGCCAGCAGCTTGACTGGGACTAGCGTTTCTCCGTACTTC. The chain recombines TRBV5-6 with TRBJ2-7, with 10 bases aligning to TRBD2. The V gene end was trimmed by 1 base and the J gene end by 12 bases; junction bases not matched to a gene: 10. CDR1 SGHDT and CDR2 YYEEEE come from the germline V gene. The CDR3 totals 14 residues. The full variable domain, rest sourced from reference TRBV5-6 and TRBJ2-7, is DAGVTQSPTHLIKTRGQQVTLRCSPKSGHDTVSWYQQALGQGPQFIFQYYEEEERQRGNFPDRFSGHQFPNYSSELNVNALLLGDSALYLCASSLTGTSVSPYFGPGTRLTVT.

This clone was detected a few times. The J gene is TRBJ1-1, the V gene TRBV2; 7 nucleotides match TRBD1. This CDR3 comprises 14 residues. V gave up 6 bases and J gave up 2 bases; unmatched junction bases: 6. CDR1 and CDR2 from the germline V gene are SNHLY and FYNNEI. The DNA of the CDR3 is TGTGCCAGCAGCCTTAAGGGGGCTAACACTGAAGCTTTCTTT. It is translated as CASSLKGANTEAFF.

DNA for the CDR3: TGTGCCTGGAGCCTAAACCCCTTTTCCAGCGGGAGGGCGAGCTCCTACAATGAGCAGTTCTTC. It encodes CAWSLNPFSSGRASSYNEQFF. The V call is TRBV30, the J call TRBJ2-1; 10 bases match TRBD2. V lost 3 bases to trimming and J lost 0 bases; unmatched junction nucleotides: 20. Germline V gene sequence: CDR1 GTSNPN, CDR2 SVGIG (reference sequence). The length of the CDR3 is 21 residues.

The rearrangement uses TRBV9 and TRBJ2-1, with TRBD1 matching over 9 bases. The germline CDR1 and CDR2 sequences are SGDLS and YYNGEE. Losses at the gene ends were 6 bases for V and 9 bases for J; bases not matched to a gene: 13. CDR3 length: 15 residues. The CDR3: CASTQTGQGNTEQFF. The CDR3 DNA reads TGTGCCAGCACCCAAACGGGACAGGGTAATACTGAGCAGTTCTTC.

The rearrangement joins TRBV30 to TRBJ2-1; 14 bases align to TRBD2. CDR1 and CDR2 from the germline V gene are GTSNPN and SVGIG (reference sequence). After removal of 5 bases from V and 9 bases from J, the junction contained 3 bases not matched to a gene. The CDR3 length is 13 residues. The CDR3, as DNA: TGTGCCTGGGCGGGACTAGCGGGAGCTGAGCAGTTCTTC. It translates to CAWAGLAGAEQFF.

This chain joins TRBV9 and TRBJ1-4; maybe TRBD1 (6 bases). The germline V gene has CDR1 SGDLS and CDR2 YYNGEE. This CDR3 is built from 15 residues. V was cut by 0 bases and J by 8 bases, with 14 bases left in between. The CDR3 DNA sequence: TGTGCCAGCAGCGTAGCATGGGGGGCTGGAGAAAAACTGTTTTTT. It codes for CASSVAWGAGEKLFF. Full variable domain (outside the CDR3, taken from reference TRBV9 and TRBJ1-4): DSGVTQTPKHLITATGQRVTLRCSPRSGDLSVYWYQQSLDQGLQFLIQYYNGEERAKGNILERFSAQQFPDLHSELNLSSLELGDSALYFCASSVAWGAGEKLFFGSGTQLSVL.

The V and J genes are TRBV27 and TRBJ2-7; D assignment may be TRBD1 or TRBD2 (5 bases each). The CDR3 is made up of 14 amino acids. Trimming cost V 2 bases and J 3 bases, with 11 bases left between them. Germline V gene sequence: CDR1 MNHEY, CDR2 SMNVEV (reference sequence). The CDR3 DNA sequence: TGTGCCAGCAGTTTAGGGGGTTCTGTCTACGAGCAGTACTTC. Its translation: CASSLGGSVYEQYF.

This sequence joins TRBV11-2 and TRBJ2-3, with D tentatively TRBD1 or TRBD2 (5 bases each). V was shortened by 3 bases and J by 1 base, with 14 bases between the two germline ends. The CDR3 is 16 amino acids. Germline-derived CDR1 and CDR2 are SGHAT and FQNNGV. The chain's CDR3 is CASSLRQRSGTDTQYF. The CDR3 nucleotides read TGTGCCAGCAGCTTGAGACAGCGGAGTGGCACAGATACGCAGTATTTT.

This clone was seen a single time. The rearrangement uses TRBV19 and TRBJ2-1; maybe TRBD2 (5 bases). V lost 3 bases and J lost 5, with 8 bases in between. Germline V gene sequence: CDR1 LNHDA, CDR2 SQIVND (reference sequence). The CDR3 is 13 amino acids. CDR3 sequence: CASSIGLHNEQFF. The CDR3 DNA follows: TGTGCCAGTAGTATCGGACTCCACAATGAGCAGTTCTTC.

This chain joins TRBV7-9 and TRBJ1-2, with D hard to call. Germline V gives CDR1 SEHNR, CDR2 FQNEAQ (reference sequence). The length of the CDR3 is 13 residues. V shed 0 bases and J shed 8 bases, with 10 bases lying between them. The CDR3 region is CASSLAPGPGYTF. For the CDR3, the DNA is TGTGCCAGCAGCTTAGCTCCAGGCCCCGGCTACACCTTC.

The rearrangement joins TRBV11-3 to TRBJ1-5, with D maybe TRBD1 (5 bases). The CDR3 is 13 residues long. Germline-derived CDR1 and CDR2 are SGHNT and YENEEA. Trimming left V 5 bases short and J 1 base short, with 6 bases between. DNA for the CDR3: TGTGCCAGCAGCCCAGGGAGCAATCAGCCCCAGCATTTT. It specifies CASSPGSNQPQHF.

The chain employs TRBV7-6 and TRBJ1-1, with a possible D match to TRBD1 (5 bases). Trimming took 1 base from V and 1 from J, leaving 13 bases between them. The CDR3 length is 16 residues. Germline CDR1 SGHVS, CDR2 FNYEAQ. CDR3 amino acids: CASSLGQGRPNTEAFF. The CDR3 bases are TGTGCCAGCAGCTTAGGCCAGGGTAGGCCGAACACTGAAGCTTTCTTT.

The J gene is TRBJ2-7, the V gene TRBV4-1; weak D call: TRBD2 (6 bases). Germline lookup yields CDR1 MGHRA and CDR2 YSYEKL. V lost 4 bases to trimming and J lost 3 bases, with 16 bases between them. The CDR3 spans 15 residues. CDR3 protein: CASSPRDWEVYEQYF. The DNA for the CDR3 is TGCGCCAGCAGCCCCCGGGACTGGGAGGTCTACGAGCAGTACTTC.

The V gene is TRBV5-1, the J gene TRBJ1-2; 8 bases agree with TRBD1. This CDR3 comprises 16 residues. Unmatched junction bases numbered 10, after V lost 3 bases and J lost 3 bases. From germline, CDR1 is SGHRS and CDR2 YFSETQ. The CDR3 loop reads CASSSAQQGVDYGYTF. The DNA of the CDR3 is TGCGCCAGCAGCTCAGCTCAACAGGGGGTGGACTATGGCTACACCTTC.

V gene TRBV5-1 combines with J gene TRBJ2-2; TRBD2 aligns across 7 bases. Trimming removed 3 bases from V and 0 bases from J; junction bases left unmatched: 2. The CDR3 spans 15 residues. In germline, CDR1 is SGHRS, CDR2 YFSETQ. The CDR3 spells CASSSGLPNTGELFF. DNA of the CDR3: TGCGCCAGCAGCTCGGGACTACCGAACACCGGGGAGCTGTTTTTT.

This clone was seen just once. CDR3 sequence: CASSVARLGVAQTYEQFF. CDR3 nucleotides: TGTGCCAGCAGCGTAGCTCGCTTGGGGGTCGCCCAAACCTATGAGCAGTTCTTC. V usage is TRBV9 and J usage is TRBJ2-1; the D gene could be TRBD1 or TRBD2 (5 bases each). The CDR3 extends over 18 amino acids. V lost 0 bases, J lost 8 bases, and 24 bases lay in between. CDR1 and CDR2 from the germline V gene are SGDLS and YYNGEE. The complete variable domain, with remaining parts taken from reference TRBV9 and TRBJ2-1, reads DSGVTQTPKHLITATGQRVTLRCSPRSGDLSVYWYQQSLDQGLQFLIQYYNGEERAKGNILERFSAQQFPDLHSELNLSSLELGDSALYFCASSVARLGVAQTYEQFFGPGTRLTVL.

The J gene is TRBJ1-1, the V gene TRBV7-2; D gene ambiguous. Per the germline V gene, CDR1 is SGHTA and CDR2 is FQGNSA. The CDR3 consists of 13 residues. V shed 1 base and J shed 2 bases, with 5 bases lying between them. The CDR3 region is CASSLGYNTEAFF. The CDR3 bases are TGTGCCAGCAGCTTAGGATATAACACTGAAGCTTTCTTT.